This TCR beta chain was identified during a study of blood T cell repertoires in COVID-19. The assay was immunoSEQ multiplex PCR, and TCRdb's table has in-frame clones only and misses some. The data hold 300,000 or so clones, with over 75% observed a single time. Researchers sorted participants into cohorts using their self-reported clinical history. Germline CDR1 GTSNPN, CDR2 SVGIG (reference sequence). The V end was cut by 1 base, the J end by 0 bases, with 12 bases between. There are 15 residues in the CDR3. The chain employs TRBV30 and TRBJ1-2; a possible D gene is TRBD1 (6 bases). The sample consisted of PBMCs or T cells enriched from blood (not recorded which). The source is a woman aged 30 to 39 who had recovered from COVID-19. CDR3 amino acids: CAWSATGTANYGYTF. The DNA of the CDR3 is TGTGCCTGGAGTGCTACAGGGACGGCTAACTATGGCTACACCTTC.